A selection of T cell receptor beta chains follows, all from one sample in a study of beta chain features in type 1 diabetes. The repertoire was sequenced with immunoSEQ multiplex PCR; TCRdb's copy has only in-frame clones and lacks some. Seen here are about 320,000 clones, 12% to 15% observed once, and the top ten hold approximately 6.7%. Sample: central memory CD4+ T cells from blood. The receptors were gathered from a man aged 30-40 years in good health. The CDR3 runs from the conserved cysteine through the conserved F or W. Fields, in order: J gene, V gene, clone size, D gene, CDR3 DNA, CDR3 protein. A D gene is named only where the DNA matches it firmly. Some rows mark clone size as missing; the rest say once, few, many or name a class of expanded clone.

TRBJ2-5 TRBV2 many . TGTGCCAGCAGCATCCGCGAAGAGACCCAGTACTTC CASSIREETQYF
TRBJ2-7 TRBV2 few . TGTGCCAGCAGTGAAGCACCGGGGGGCGGTCAATACGAGCAGTACTTC CASSEAPGGGQYEQYF
TRBJ2-7 TRBV7-8 few TRBD2 TGTGCCAGCAGCTTAGCCGGACTAGCGGGTCGTTTTGAGCAGTACTTC CASSLAGLAGRFEQYF
TRBJ2-2 TRBV19 few . TGTGCCAGTAGTAAGGGACGGCCCAACACCGGGGAGCTGTTTTTT CASSKGRPNTGELFF
TRBJ1-1 TRBV5-4 . TRBD1 TGCGCCAGCAGCCAAGATTGGACAGGCACGGGCACTGAAGCTTTCTTT CASSQDWTGTGTEAFF
TRBJ2-3 TRBV7-3 . . TGTGCCAGCAGCCCGCGACTACCCCCAGATACGCAGTATTTT CASSPRLPPDTQYF
TRBJ1-2 TRBV7-2 . TRBD1 TGTGCCAGCAGCCCCAGGGCAGCCGGGACAGGTCTCTATGGCTACACCTTC CASSPRAAGTGLYGYTF
TRBJ1-4 TRBV2 few . TGTGCCAGCAGACTGACAGCGTCAACTAATGAAAAACTGTTTTTT CASRLTASTNEKLFF
TRBJ2-5 TRBV7-9 few . TGTGCCAGCAGCTTAGTACAGGGAAGGGAGACCCAGTACTTC CASSLVQGRETQYF
TRBJ2-2 TRBV5-1 few . TGCGCCAGCAGCTTGGGTCAGGGGCGCGCCTTAAACACCGGGGAGCTGTTTTTT CASSLGQGRALNTGELFF
TRBJ2-7 TRBV5-1 many TRBD1 TGCGCCAGCAGCCTCGGACAGGGGGCTTCCTACGAGCAGTACTTC CASSLGQGASYEQYF
TRBJ2-5 TRBV30 few TRBD2 TGTGCCTGGAACGGGGGGGCGTTGAGGGAGACCCAGTACTTC CAWNGGALRETQYF
TRBJ1-1 TRBV10-3 few . TGTGCCAGCAGTAAAACGAGGACTGAAGCTTTCTTT CASSKTRTEAFF
TRBJ2-5 TRBV5-1 . . TGCGCCAGCAGTAATGGCGGCTTAGAGACCCAGTACTTC CASSNGGLETQYF
TRBJ2-1 TRBV19 . . TGTGCCAGTATTGCGAGGGGCGACAATGAGCAGTTCTTC CASIARGDNEQFF
TRBJ2-3 TRBV21-1 . . TGTGCCTTACTAGGTCCGGGCACAGATACGCAGTATTTT CALLGPGTDTQYF
TRBJ1-5 TRBV5-6 . . TGTGCCAGCAGCGGGGGGGCTGATCAGCCCCAGCATTTT CASSGGADQPQHF
TRBJ2-1 TRBV6-5 few . TGTGCCAGCAGTTACTCGACGGGCAATGAGCAGTTCTTC CASSYSTGNEQFF
TRBJ2-3 TRBV7-2 few TRBD1 TGTGCCAGCAGCCCGCCGCACTCACGGACAGGGGGAAGCACAGATACGCAGTATTTT CASSPPHSRTGGSTDTQYF
TRBJ2-5 TRBV4-1 . TRBD1 TGCGCCAGCAGCCAAGATCGGGGACGACAGGGCCCTGTTAGGACCCAGTACTTC CASSQDRGRQGPVRTQYF
TRBJ2-3 TRBV7-3 . TRBD2 TGTGCCAGCAGCCCTAGCGGTACTATCGATACGCAGTATTTT CASSPSGTIDTQYF
TRBJ2-1 TRBV5-1 . . TGCGCCAGCAGCTTTGCGGGGCCACCAAACAATGAGCAGTTCTTC CASSFAGPPNNEQFF
TRBJ2-2 TRBV5-4 few . TGTGCCAGCCATGCGGGGAGTACGAACACCGGGGAGCTGTTTTTT CASHAGSTNTGELFF
TRBJ2-4 TRBV11-3 few TRBD2 TGTGCCAGCAGCTTATGGACTAGCGGAGGGAACATTCAGTACTTC CASSLWTSGGNIQYF
TRBJ1-4 TRBV5-1 . . TGCGCCAGCGGCAGGAATCGTAATGAAAAACTGTTTTTT CASGRNRNEKLFF
TRBJ1-6 TRBV5-8 . . TGTGCCAGCAGCTTTCCCTCGGGAGGGTCACCCCTCCACTTT CASSFPSGGSPLHF
TRBJ1-1 TRBV14 many TRBD1 TGTGCCAGCAGCCCCCGGGACAGAACGAACACTGAAGCTTTCTTT CASSPRDRTNTEAFF
TRBJ2-1 TRBV5-5 few . TGTGCCAGCAGGGTCGGGATAACGGCTCCCTCCTACAATGAGCAGTTCTTC CASRVGITAPSYNEQFF
TRBJ2-6 TRBV2 few . TGTGCCAGCAGTGAAAGCCATGGGGCCAACGTCCTGACTTTC CASSESHGANVLTF
TRBJ2-7 TRBV7-2 . . TGCGCCAGCAGCCAAGAGCCCGGGGCCCACTACGAGCAGTACTTC CASSQEPGAHYEQYF
TRBJ1-6 TRBV4-1 . TRBD1 TGCGCCAGCAGCCAGCAACAGGGGGGAAATTCACCCCTCCACTTT CASSQQQGGNSPLHF
TRBJ2-1 TRBV18 . TRBD2 TGTGCCAGCTCACCGCCTAGCGGGGGGGTCTCCTACAATGAGCAGTTCTTC CASSPPSGGVSYNEQFF
TRBJ2-3 TRBV7-2 few . TGTGCCAGCAGCTCCTTCCCGGATACGCAGTATTTT CASSSFPDTQYF
TRBJ2-3 TRBV7-2 . . TGTGCCAGCAGCCGGCCAACAGATACGCAGTATTTT CASSRPTDTQYF
TRBJ2-5 TRBV27 . . TGTGCCAGCAGTTTATCCGGGTGGCAAGAGACCCAGTACTTC CASSLSGWQETQYF
TRBJ1-5 TRBV19 few . TGTGCCAGTAGTATAGGGCCTGGTCAGCCCCAGCATTTT CASSIGPGQPQHF
TRBJ2-5 TRBV7-2 few TRBD2 TGTGCCAGCAGCTTACTAGCGGGAGAGACCCAGTACTTC CASSLLAGETQYF
TRBJ2-5 TRBV25-1 . . TGTGCCAGCAGTGACCTAAAAGGGGGGTATCGGGAGACCCAGTACTTC CASSDLKGGYRETQYF
TRBJ1-3 TRBV30 . TRBD1 TGTGCCTGGACCAGGGACAGACCAAACACCATATATTTT CAWTRDRPNTIYF
TRBJ2-2 TRBV19 . . TGTGCCAGTAGCACCTCTAGTGGGTTGGGATACACCGGGGAGCTGTTTTTT CASSTSSGLGYTGELFF
TRBJ1-2 TRBV27 few TRBD1 TGTGCCAGCAGCCTAGACAGGGACTATGGCTACACCTTC CASSLDRDYGYTF
TRBJ1-2 TRBV7-2 few . TGTGCCAGCAGCCGAGCCGGACAAGTCTCCTATGGCTACACCTTC CASSRAGQVSYGYTF
TRBJ2-5 TRBV5-4 . TRBD1 TGTGCCAGCAGCGATAAAACACAGGGGACAGAGACCCAGTACTTC CASSDKTQGTETQYF
TRBJ1-1 TRBV11-2 few . TGTGCCAGCAGCAGTAAAGTCTATTCCACTGAAGCTTTCTTT CASSSKVYSTEAFF
TRBJ2-5 TRBV6-1 few . TGTGCCAGCAGTGAAGTCGGCCGATACTTC CASSEVGRYF
TRBJ2-7 TRBV11-2 few . TGTGCCAGCAGCTTATCCCGGGACCGTCCCTACGAGCAGTACTTC CASSLSRDRPYEQYF
TRBJ1-2 TRBV4-1 . . TGCGCCAGCAGCCAAGTCCGACAGAATAACTATGGCTACACCTTC CASSQVRQNNYGYTF
TRBJ2-3 TRBV4-1 . TRBD2 TGCGCCAGCAGCCCGGGGGGTTATCGCACAGATACGCAGTATTTT CASSPGGYRTDTQYF